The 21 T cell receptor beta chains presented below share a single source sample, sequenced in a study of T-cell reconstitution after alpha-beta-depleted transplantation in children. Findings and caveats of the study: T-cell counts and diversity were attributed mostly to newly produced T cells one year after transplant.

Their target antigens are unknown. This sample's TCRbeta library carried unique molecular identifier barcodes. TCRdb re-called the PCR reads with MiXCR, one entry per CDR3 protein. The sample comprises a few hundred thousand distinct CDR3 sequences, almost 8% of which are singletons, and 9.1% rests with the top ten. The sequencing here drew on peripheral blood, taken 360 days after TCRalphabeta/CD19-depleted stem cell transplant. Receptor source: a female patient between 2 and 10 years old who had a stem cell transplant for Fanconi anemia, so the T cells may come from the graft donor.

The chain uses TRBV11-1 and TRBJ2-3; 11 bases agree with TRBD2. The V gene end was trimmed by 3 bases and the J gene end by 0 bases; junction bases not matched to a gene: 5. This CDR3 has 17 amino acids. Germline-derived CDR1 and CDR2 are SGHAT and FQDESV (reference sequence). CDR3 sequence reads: CASSFTRLAGSTDTQYF. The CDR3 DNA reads TGTGCCAGCAGCTTTACACGACTAGCGGGGAGCACAGATACGCAGTATTTT.

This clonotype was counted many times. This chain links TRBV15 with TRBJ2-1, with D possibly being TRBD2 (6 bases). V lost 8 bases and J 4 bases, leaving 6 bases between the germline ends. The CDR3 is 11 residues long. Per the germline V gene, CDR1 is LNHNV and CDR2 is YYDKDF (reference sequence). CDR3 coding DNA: TGTGCCACCCGGGGGTACAATGAGCAGTTCTTC. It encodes CATRGYNEQFF.

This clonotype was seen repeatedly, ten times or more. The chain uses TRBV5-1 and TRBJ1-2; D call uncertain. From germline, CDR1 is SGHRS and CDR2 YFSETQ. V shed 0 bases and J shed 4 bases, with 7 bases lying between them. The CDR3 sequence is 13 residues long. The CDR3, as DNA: TGCGCCAGCAGCTTGGTGGGTCGCTATGGCTACACCTTC. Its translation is CASSLVGRYGYTF.

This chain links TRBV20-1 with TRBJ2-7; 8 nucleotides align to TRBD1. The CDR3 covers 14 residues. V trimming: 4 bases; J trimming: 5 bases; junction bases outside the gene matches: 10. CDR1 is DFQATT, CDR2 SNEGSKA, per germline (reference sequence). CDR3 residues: CSATRGNRGNEQYF. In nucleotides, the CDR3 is TGCAGTGCTACCCGAGGGAACAGGGGGAACGAGCAGTACTTC.

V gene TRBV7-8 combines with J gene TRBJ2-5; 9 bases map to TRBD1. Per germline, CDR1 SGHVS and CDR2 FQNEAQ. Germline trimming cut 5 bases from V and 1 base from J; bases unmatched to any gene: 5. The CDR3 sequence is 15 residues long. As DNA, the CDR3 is TGTGCCAGCAGCACCGGGACAGGGAGCCAAGAGACCCAGTACTTC. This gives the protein CASSTGTGSQETQYF.

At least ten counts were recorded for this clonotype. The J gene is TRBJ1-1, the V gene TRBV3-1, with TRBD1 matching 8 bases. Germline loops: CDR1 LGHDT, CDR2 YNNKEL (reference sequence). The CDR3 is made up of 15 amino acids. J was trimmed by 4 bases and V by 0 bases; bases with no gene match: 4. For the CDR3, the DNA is TGTGCCAGCAGCCAAGAGGCGGACAGGGTCACTGAAGCTTTCTTT. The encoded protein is CASSQEADRVTEAFF.

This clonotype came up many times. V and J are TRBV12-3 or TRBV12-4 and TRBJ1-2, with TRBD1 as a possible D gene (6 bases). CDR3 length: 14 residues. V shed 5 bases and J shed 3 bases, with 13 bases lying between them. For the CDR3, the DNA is TGTGCCAGCAGTCCACAGGGAGTCGACTATGGCTACACCTTC. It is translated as CASSPQGVDYGYTF.

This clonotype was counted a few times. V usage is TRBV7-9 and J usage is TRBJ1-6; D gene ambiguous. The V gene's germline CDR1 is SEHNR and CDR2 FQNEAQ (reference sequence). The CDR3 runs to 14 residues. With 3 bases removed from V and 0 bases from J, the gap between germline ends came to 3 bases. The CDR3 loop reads CASSFPSYNSPLHF. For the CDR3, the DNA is TGTGCCAGCAGCTTCCCCTCCTATAATTCACCCCTCCACTTT. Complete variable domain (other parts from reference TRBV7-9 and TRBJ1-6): DTGVSQNPRHKITKRGQNVTFRCDPISEHNRLYWYRQTLGQGPEFLTYFQNEAQLEKSRLLSDRFSAERPKGSFSTLEIQRTEQGDSAMYLCASSFPSYNSPLHFGNGTRLTVT.

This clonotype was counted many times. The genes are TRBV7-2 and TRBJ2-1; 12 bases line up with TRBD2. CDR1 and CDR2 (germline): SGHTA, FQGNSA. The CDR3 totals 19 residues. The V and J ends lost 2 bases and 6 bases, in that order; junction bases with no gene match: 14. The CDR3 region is CASSLWASGRANGGNEQFF. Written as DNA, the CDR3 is TGTGCCAGCAGCTTATGGGCTAGCGGGAGGGCCAACGGCGGCAATGAGCAGTTCTTC.

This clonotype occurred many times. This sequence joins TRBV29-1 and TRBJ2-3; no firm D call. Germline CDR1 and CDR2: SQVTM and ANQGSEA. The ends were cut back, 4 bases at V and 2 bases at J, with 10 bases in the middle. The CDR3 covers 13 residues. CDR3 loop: CSVGGTLTDTQYF. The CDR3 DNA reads TGCAGCGTTGGTGGCACCCTCACAGATACGCAGTATTTT.

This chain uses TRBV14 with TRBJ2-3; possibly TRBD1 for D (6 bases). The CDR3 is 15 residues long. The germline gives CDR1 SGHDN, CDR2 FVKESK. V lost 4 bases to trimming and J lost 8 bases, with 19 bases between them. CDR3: CASSPPPGTRSTQYF. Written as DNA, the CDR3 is TGTGCCAGCAGCCCCCCACCCGGGACAAGGAGTACGCAGTATTTT.

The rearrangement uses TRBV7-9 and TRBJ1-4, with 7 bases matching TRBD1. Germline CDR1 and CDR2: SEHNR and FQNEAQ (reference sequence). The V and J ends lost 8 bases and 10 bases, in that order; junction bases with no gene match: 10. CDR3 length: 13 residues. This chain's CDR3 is CASGDRVVGKLFF. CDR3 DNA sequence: TGTGCCAGCGGCGACAGGGTGGTAGGAAAACTGTTTTTT.

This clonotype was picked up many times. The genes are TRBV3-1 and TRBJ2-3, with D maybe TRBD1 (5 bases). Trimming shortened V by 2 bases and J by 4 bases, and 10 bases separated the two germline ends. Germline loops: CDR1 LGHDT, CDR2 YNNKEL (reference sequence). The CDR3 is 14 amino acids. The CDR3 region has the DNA TGTGCCAGCAGCCAATTTCAGGGCGCAGATACGCAGTATTTT. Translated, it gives CASSQFQGADTQYF.

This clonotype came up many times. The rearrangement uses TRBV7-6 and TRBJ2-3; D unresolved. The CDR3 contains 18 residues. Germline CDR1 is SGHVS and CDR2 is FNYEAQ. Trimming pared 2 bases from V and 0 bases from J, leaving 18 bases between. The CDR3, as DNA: TGTGCCAGCAGCTTACTCCGGGCGTATAGCACTAGCACAGATACGCAGTATTTT. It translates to CASSLLRAYSTSTDTQYF.

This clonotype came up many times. CDR3 in DNA: TGTGCCAGCAGTACCATAGGGGGAGCCTCCTACAATGAGCAGTTCTTC. Its translation: CASSTIGGASYNEQFF. The V and J genes are TRBV12-3 or TRBV12-4 and TRBJ2-1; TRBD1 is a possible D gene (6 bases). This CDR3 spans 16 amino acids. V was cut by 5 bases and J by 0 bases, with 14 bases left in between.

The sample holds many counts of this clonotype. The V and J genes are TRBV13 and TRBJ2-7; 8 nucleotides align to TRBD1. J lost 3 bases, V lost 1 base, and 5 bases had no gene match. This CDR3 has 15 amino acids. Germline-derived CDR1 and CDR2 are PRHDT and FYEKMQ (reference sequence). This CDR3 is CASSLVGQGIYEQYF. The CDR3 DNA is TGTGCCAGCAGCTTAGTAGGACAGGGTATCTACGAGCAGTACTTC.

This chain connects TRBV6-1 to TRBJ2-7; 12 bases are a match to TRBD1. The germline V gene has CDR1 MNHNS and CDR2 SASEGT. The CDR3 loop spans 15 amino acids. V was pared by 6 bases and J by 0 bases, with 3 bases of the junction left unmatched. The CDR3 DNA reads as TGTGCCAGCAGCCTGGGACAGGGGGCCTCCTACGAGCAGTACGTC. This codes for CASSLGQGASYEQYV.

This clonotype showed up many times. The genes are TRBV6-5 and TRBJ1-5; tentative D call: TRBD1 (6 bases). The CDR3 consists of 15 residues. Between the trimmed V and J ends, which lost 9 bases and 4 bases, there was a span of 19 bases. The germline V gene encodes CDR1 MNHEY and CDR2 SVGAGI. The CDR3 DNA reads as TGTGCCAGTAAAATGGGGGGGCTTGGGAATCAGCCCCAGCATTTT. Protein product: CASKMGGLGNQPQHF.

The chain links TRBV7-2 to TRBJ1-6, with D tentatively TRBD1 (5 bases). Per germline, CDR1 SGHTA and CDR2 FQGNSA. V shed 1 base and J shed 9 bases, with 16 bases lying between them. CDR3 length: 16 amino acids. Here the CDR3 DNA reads TGTGCCAGCAGCTTAGGTGGCAGGGTGACTCCTTCACCCCTCCACTTT. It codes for CASSLGGRVTPSPLHF.

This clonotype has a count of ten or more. CDR3 DNA sequence: TGTGCCAGCAGCTTGATAGTGACAGGGATTAATGAGCAGTTCTTC. It is translated as CASSLIVTGINEQFF. This rearrangement joins TRBV5-5 to TRBJ2-1, with 7 bases that match TRBD1. Germline V gene sequence: CDR1 SGHKS, CDR2 YYEKEE (reference sequence). Unmatched junction bases numbered 8, after V lost 1 base and J lost 7 bases. The length of the CDR3 is 15 residues.

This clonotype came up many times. This CDR3 reads CASSLAQHHTDTQYF. The CDR3 DNA is TGTGCCAGCAGTTTAGCGCAACATCACACAGATACGCAGTATTTT. The chain joins TRBV12-3 or TRBV12-4 to TRBJ2-3; D is unclear. V shed 0 bases and J shed 2 bases, with 9 bases lying between them. This CDR3 is 15 amino acids long.